This paragraph covers one TCR beta chain sequence. This clonotype was picked up many times. The clone's antigen remains unknown. Base qualities are not at hand, and no much larger clone is one base apart. Preparation of the library involved RT-PCR. TCRdb records Illumina HiSeq 2500 as the sequencer. TCRdb itself trimmed the public reads at Q25 with fastp, ran MiXCR and retained productive beta chains. CDR3 protein sequences are deduplicated, and each keeps its most common genes and DNA. The sample has roughly 650,000 distinct CDR3 sequences on record, around 16% of them singletons. Approximately 10% of the sample comes from the top ten. The source of the sample is a study of response to subunit inactivated influenza vaccine (dated by TCRdb to 2016 to 2019). Background on the whole study: To follow how T cells responded to a trivalent subunit inactivated influenza vaccine, the researchers relied on deep quantitative profiling of the T cell receptor repertoire. Overall study results and their limits: According to the authors, only a limited number of new T cells may be recruited by each seasonal influenza vaccination.

CDR1 and CDR2 are drawn from the germline V gene (reference sequence): DFQATT, SNEGSKA. The CDR3 spans 17 residues, from the cysteine through the phenylalanine. Only the CDR3 DNA is retained, 51 bases long and in frame from the first base. Here V drops 0 bases and J drops 1 base, and the junction holds 9 bases not matched to any gene. This sample comprised PBMCs from blood, obtained approximately 13 days after vaccination. This TCR was sampled from a man aged 50-60 years who received an inactivated influenza vaccine. Donor details come from another sample of the same person, matched by shared clones. This chain joins TRBV20-1 to TRBJ2-5; 9 bases in between match TRBD2. The CDR3 loop reads CSARDLRSGGSQETQYF. The DNA sequence is as follows: TGCAGTGCTAGAGATCTTAGGAGCGGGGGGTCCCAAGAGACCCAGTACTTC.